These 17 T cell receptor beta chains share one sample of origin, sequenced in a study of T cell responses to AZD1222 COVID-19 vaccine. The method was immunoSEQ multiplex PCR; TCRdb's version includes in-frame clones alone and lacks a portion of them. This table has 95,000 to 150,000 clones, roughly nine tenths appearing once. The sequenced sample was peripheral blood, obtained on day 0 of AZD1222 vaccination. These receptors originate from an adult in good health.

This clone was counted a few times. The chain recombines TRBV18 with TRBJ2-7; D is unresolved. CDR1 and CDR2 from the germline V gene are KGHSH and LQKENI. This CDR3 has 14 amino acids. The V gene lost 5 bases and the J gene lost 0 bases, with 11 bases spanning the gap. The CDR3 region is CASSSGSYSYEQYF. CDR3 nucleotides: TGTGCCAGCTCATCCGGGTCCTACTCCTACGAGCAGTACTTC.

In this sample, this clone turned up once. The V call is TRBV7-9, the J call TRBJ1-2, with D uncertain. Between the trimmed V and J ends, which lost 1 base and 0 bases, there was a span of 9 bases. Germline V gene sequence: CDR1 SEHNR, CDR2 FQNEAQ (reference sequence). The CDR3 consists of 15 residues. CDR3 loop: CASSLDFRANYGYTF. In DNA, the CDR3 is TGTGCCAGCAGCTTAGACTTTAGGGCTAACTATGGCTACACCTTC.

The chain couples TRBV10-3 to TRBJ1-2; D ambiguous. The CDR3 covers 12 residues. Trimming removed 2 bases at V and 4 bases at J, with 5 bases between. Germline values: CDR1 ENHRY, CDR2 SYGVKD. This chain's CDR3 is CAISETAYGYTF. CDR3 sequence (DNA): TGTGCCATCAGTGAGACAGCCTATGGCTACACCTTC.

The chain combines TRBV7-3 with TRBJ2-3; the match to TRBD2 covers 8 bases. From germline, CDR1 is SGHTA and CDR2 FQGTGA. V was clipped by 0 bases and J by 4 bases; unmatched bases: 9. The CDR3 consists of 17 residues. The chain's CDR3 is CASSLTVAGPLADTQYF. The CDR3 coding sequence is TGTGCCAGCAGCTTAACGGTAGCGGGGCCCCTCGCAGATACGCAGTATTTT.

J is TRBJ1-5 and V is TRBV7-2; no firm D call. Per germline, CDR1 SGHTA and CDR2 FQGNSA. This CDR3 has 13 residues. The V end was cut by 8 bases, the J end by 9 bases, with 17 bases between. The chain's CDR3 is CASVAGRRGPQHF. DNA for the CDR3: TGTGCCAGCGTGGCAGGACGTAGAGGGCCCCAGCATTTT.

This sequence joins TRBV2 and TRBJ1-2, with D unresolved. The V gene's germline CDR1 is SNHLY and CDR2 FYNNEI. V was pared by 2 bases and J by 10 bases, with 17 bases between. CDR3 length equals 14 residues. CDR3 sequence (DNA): TGTGCCAGCAGTGAACCCCCGGGAGGGATCGACTACACCTTC. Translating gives CASSEPPGGIDYTF. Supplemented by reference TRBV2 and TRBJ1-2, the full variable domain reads EPEVTQTPSHQVTQMGQEVILRCVPISNHLYFYWYRQILGQKVEFLVSFYNNEISEKSEIFDDQFSVERPDGSNFTLKIRSTKLEDSAMYFCASSEPPGGIDYTFGSGTRLTVV.

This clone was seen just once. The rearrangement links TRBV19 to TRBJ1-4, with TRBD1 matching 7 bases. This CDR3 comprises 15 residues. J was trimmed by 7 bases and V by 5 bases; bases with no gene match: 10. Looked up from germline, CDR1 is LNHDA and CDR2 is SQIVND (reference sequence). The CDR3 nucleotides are TGTGCCAGTAGTTTCTTGGGACAGCAACCTGAAAAACTGTTTTTT. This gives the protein CASSFLGQQPEKLFF. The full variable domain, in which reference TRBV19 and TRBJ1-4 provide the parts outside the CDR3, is DGGITQSPKYLFRKEGQNVTLSCEQNLNHDAMYWYRQDPGQGLRLIYYSQIVNDFQKGDIAEGYSVSREKKESFPLTVTSAQKNPTAFYLCASSFLGQQPEKLFFGSGTQLSVL.

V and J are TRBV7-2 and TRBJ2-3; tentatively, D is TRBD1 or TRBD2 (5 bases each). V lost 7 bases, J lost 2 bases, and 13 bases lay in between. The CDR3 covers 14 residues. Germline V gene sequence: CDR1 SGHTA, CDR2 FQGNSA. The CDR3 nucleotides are TGTGCCAGCACCCAGACGGGGCCCACAGATACGCAGTATTTT. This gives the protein CASTQTGPTDTQYF.

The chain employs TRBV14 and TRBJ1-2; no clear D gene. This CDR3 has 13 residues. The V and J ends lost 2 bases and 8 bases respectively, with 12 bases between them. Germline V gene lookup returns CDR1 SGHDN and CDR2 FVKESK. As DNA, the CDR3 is TGTGCCAGCAGCCAAACTCGATCTAGGGGCTACACCTTC. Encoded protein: CASSQTRSRGYTF.

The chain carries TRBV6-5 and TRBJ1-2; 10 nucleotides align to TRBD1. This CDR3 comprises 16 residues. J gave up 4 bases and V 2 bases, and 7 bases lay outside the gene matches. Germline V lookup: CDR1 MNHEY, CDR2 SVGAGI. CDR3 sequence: CASSYLPGTGAYGYTF. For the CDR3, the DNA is TGTGCCAGCAGTTACCTGCCCGGGACAGGGGCCTATGGCTACACCTTC.

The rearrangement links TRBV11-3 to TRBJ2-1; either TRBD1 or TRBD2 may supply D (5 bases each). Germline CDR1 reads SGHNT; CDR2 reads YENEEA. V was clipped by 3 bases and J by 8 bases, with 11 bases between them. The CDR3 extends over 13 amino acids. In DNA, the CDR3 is TGTGCCAGCAGCTTGGGACGTAGGGATGAGCAGTTCTTC. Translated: CASSLGRRDEQFF.

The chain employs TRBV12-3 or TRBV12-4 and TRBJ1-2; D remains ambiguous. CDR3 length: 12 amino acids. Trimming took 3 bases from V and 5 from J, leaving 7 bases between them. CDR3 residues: CASSFDQYGYTF. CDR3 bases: TGTGCCAGCAGTTTTGACCAATATGGCTACACCTTC.

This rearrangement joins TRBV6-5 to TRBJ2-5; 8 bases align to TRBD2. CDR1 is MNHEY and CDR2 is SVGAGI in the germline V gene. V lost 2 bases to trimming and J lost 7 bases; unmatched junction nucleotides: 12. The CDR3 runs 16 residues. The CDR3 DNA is TGTGCCAGCAGTTACACCTCCCCGACTAGCGTGGTGACCCAGTACTTC. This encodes CASSYTSPTSVVTQYF.

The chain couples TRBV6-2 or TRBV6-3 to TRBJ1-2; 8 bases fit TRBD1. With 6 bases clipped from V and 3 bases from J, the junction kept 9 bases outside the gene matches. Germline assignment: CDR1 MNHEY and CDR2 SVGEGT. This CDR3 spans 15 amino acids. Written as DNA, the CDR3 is TGTGCCAGCAGCCGTCCTCTGGGACAGGACTATGGCTACACCTTC. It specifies CASSRPLGQDYGYTF.

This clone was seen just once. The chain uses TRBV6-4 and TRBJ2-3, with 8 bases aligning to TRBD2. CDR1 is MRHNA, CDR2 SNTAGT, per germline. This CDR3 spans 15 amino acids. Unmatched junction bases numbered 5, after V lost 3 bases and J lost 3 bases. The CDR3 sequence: CASSEVAGGTDTQYF. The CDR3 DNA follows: TGTGCCAGCAGTGAAGTCGCGGGGGGTACAGATACGCAGTATTTT.

CDR3 nucleotides: TGTGCCAGCAGCCCACTTCCCTCACCCCTCCACTTT. Translation gives CASSPLPSPLHF. V usage is TRBV12-3 or TRBV12-4 and J usage is TRBJ1-6, with D uncertain. This CDR3 is 12 amino acids long. Trimming cost V 6 bases and J 10 bases, with 10 bases left between them.

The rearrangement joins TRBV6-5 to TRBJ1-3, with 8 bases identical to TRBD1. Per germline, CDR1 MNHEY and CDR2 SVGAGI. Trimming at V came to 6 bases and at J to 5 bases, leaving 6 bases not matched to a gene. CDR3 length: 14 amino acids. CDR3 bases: TGTGCCAGCAGCTACGACAGGGGAAGAAACACCATATATTTT. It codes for CASSYDRGRNTIYF.